This T cell receptor (beta chain) was captured in a study of cytomegalovirus exposure and HLA in healthy donors (dated 2017 in TCRdb). Study-level background: An earlier analysis of approximately 550 of the donors reported more than 250 Gb of sequence data and 120 million or so unique TCR beta sequences from 150 million to 200 million T cells. Every discovery cohort repertoire had been produced on one sequencing platform. In a later analysis, previously published TCR beta repertoires from several hundred donors were re-analyzed and high-resolution HLA genotyping was added so that TCR occurrence patterns could be studied. Donor age, sex, ethnicity and CMV serostatus were compiled alongside the repertoire data. Along with the roughly 670-subject first cohort, a separate validation cohort of more than 90 different subjects was used. Typing coverage varied by locus: roughly 620-640 donors for A, B, C, DRB1 and DQB1; around 560 for DQA1; more than 600 for DPA1; roughly 450 for DPB1. Of the approximately 400 genotyped donors, over 65% fell in the genetic ancestry cluster associated with self-reported Caucasian donors. The study aimed to test whether cataloging public T cell receptors could reveal signatures of past pathogen exposure. Rather than drawing on any new phenotypic data, the later analysis identified candidate immune exposures from TCR beta sequences and the way those sequences occurred across donors. An earlier analysis of fewer than 700 of the donors applied high-throughput TCR beta sequencing to assess whether each TCR beta V gene segment acted as functional or pseudogenic. The T cell repertoires of 666 subjects were profiled by immunosequencing and related to cytomegalovirus serostatus. Because of strong linkage in the cohort, five DR-DQ haplotypes were treated as single units for association and clustering. In a later genetic analysis, genome-wide SNP genotypes for about 65% of the roughly 700 donors were used, and that subset was treated as a discovery cohort. Class I and class II HLA loci were covered by the typing at four-digit resolution. An early release that covered fewer than 800 HLA-typed donors contained about 300 gigabases of sequencing data and tens of millions of unique TCR sequences. Among several hundred genotyped donors of the cohort, an average of around 220,000 unique TCR beta nucleotide sequences was sequenced per donor, of which 15% to 20% were non-productive. The study combined high-throughput TCR immunosequencing, statistical association of individual TCRs with disease status, and machine learning to predict cytomegalovirus infection status.

Remarks on this clone: Its cognate antigen has yet to be identified. No quality values exist for individual bases; no much larger clone is one base distant.

The cohort consisted of 666 healthy bone marrow donors. At the time of sampling, every cohort member was nominally healthy, though immune exposures that went unrecorded were likely present. The donor tested CMV seronegative and was one of the 352 seronegative cohort members. Every donor gave a peripheral blood sample, and the peripheral blood mononuclear cells from that sample were used for TCR beta sequencing. The Qiagen DNeasy Blood Extraction Kit was used to extract genomic DNA from the blood cell samples. Germline trimming amounts to 4 bases on V and 5 bases on J, with 7 as the count of junction bases outside the gene matches. The CDR3 starts with the cysteine, ends with the phenylalanine, and has 15 residues. Kept here is only the CDR3 DNA, which spans 45 bases and is read in frame from base 1. Per the germline V gene, SGHTA is the CDR1 and FQGNSA is the CDR2. The method behind the library was the immunoSEQ multiplex PCR assay. A mixture of 60 forward primers for TCR Vbeta segments and 13 reverse primers for TCR Jbeta segments was used in the multiplex PCR. A multiplex PCR assay on genomic DNA amplified the CDR3 region of rearranged TCR beta genes. The amplified TCR beta libraries were sequenced on the Illumina HiSeq System as 87-base-pair reads. The published analysis was carried out like this. A later analysis counted about 82 million unique TCR beta chains across the 500 to 850 repertoires, and about 10 million of these chains were shared by at least two donors. Raw reads were error-corrected and collapsed into unique sequences with a nearest-neighbor algorithm that merged closely related sequences to remove PCR and sequencing errors. V, D and J gene segments were assigned by aligning CDR3 sequences to IMGT reference sequences. Each retained sequence needed at least a six-nucleotide match to both a V gene segment and a J gene segment. Rearrangements were classified as productive when the CDR3 lacked stop codons and remained in frame with V and J, and all other rearrangements were classified as non-productive. Following IMGT convention, CDR3 was defined as the stretch from the second conserved V-encoded cysteine up to the conserved J-encoded phenylalanine. The earlier analysis of some 550 of the donors excluded any sequence lacking an unambiguous match to a single V gene segment. An earlier analysis of a few hundred of the donors called V segments functional above 56.7% productive rearrangements and segregating when the between-donor standard deviation exceeded 5%. A statistical classification framework was developed to diagnose cytomegalovirus status using the catalog of TCR beta chain sequences. V and J gene assignment, in a later analysis, came from comparing TCR nucleotide sequences with IMGT/GENE-DB human TR gene sequences. In a later analysis, CDR3 sequences and most-parsimonious VDJ recombination scenarios were assigned using the TCRdist pipeline. A later analysis defined each TCR beta chain by its CDR3 amino acid sequence plus V-gene family, and excluded reads lacking a unique V-gene family. A later analysis removed 550 to 700 highly shared, low-generation-probability nucleotide sequences to deal with suspected cross-contamination and a sequencing artifact. A later analysis calculated a clonal expansion index for each public chain from normalized within-repertoire ranks of inferred template counts. In a later analysis, generation probabilities were computed with a VDJ recombination model fitted to out-of-frame rearrangements, and the resulting probabilities were checked against IGoR. In a later analysis, hypergeometric tests were used to score TCR-TCR, TCR-HLA and TCR-CMV co-occurrence, with a repertoire-size bias correction applied to TCR pairs. In a later analysis, false discovery rates were estimated by permuting HLA or CMV assignments 20 times. A later analysis grouped co-occurring TCRs with DBSCAN, adding TCRdist sequence similarity when clustering within HLA-allele-positive subsets. Repertoires with fewer than 30,000 or more than 120,000 public chains, plus five repertoires with anomalous nucleotide sharing, were excluded from co-occurrence clustering. The immuneACCESS repertoire file appears here via TCRdb, limited to in-frame rearrangements. These files lack a portion of the clones; in checked studies, under half of the deficit traces to unresolved V genes, and the cause of the others is not known. V, J and clone size reflect that table, while D and trimming were determined from the DNA. The sample table holds about 55,000 clones, of which around 82% were seen once. The top ten constitute less than 1.5% of the sample.

The investigation overall reported the following: In a later genetic analysis, a missense DCLRE1C variant was associated with V-gene and J-gene trimming of TCR beta chains, and the association was replicated in an independent cohort. The classifier was reported to diagnose cytomegalovirus status with high specificity and sensitivity in both the original and validation cohorts. Because counts were too low, more than 15 rarely observed V segments, including chromosome 9 orphons, were left out of the earlier analysis of approximately 580 of the donors. CMV serostatus was the only immune exposure information available for the cohort. The authors suggested that the approach could potentially be generalized to other disease states and immunological phenotypes. A later analysis associated 16,951 TCR beta sequences with specific HLA alleles at a false discovery rate of 0.05. A further reported finding was that TCR beta sequences accurately predicted the HLA-A and HLA-B alleles for most subjects in the first cohort. A cluster of highly shared sequence variants was judged likely to be a technical artifact of the sequencing pipeline. A later analysis found that HLA-associated TCR beta chains were more clonally expanded and had lower generation probabilities than equally common non-associated chains. Some IMGT-functional V segments, including TRBV6-2 and TRBV6-3, could not be distinguished by the 87-base-pair reads and were therefore excluded. A later analysis reported that several top co-occurrence clusters appeared linked to parvovirus B19, influenza, CMV and Epstein-Barr virus. Most TCR sequences were observed very rarely across donors, whereas some public TCRs were present in many individuals. Correlated functional status among segregating V segments might be attributable to linkage disequilibrium, but an unknown experimental factor could not be ruled out. Three of the identified cytomegalovirus-associated TCR beta chains were confirmed in vitro to be specific for cytomegalovirus antigens. In an earlier analysis of some 540 of the donors, most TCR beta V segments appeared in productive rearrangements about 90% or about 30% of the time, broadly matching IMGT annotations. Presence/absence analyses assumed roughly uniform sequencing depth across donors, an assumption that may not hold. A later analysis found that TCR association rates varied across HLA loci, with DRB1 alleles showing the most associated TCRs and HLA-C alleles the fewest. When HLA alleles, especially DR and DQ, strongly co-occurred, TCR associations were difficult to assign to individual alleles. HLA typing was unavailable for some donors at each locus, so association tests used only the typed subset. This cohort had only TCR beta chains sequenced, and the lack of alpha or paired-chain data limited which features could be detected. The study listed 164 TCR beta chains as associated with cytomegalovirus. According to a later genetic analysis, donors in an Asian-associated ancestry cluster had fewer N-insertions in productive TCRs than the approximately 650-donor mean. A later analysis found that most CMV-associated TCR beta chains appeared HLA-restricted, with HLA associations seemingly driven largely by CMV exposure.

The source is a female donor in good health and CMV-seronegative. Source material: PBMCs. Recombination linked TRBV7-2 to TRBJ2-3; the central 9 bases match TRBD2. The DNA is TGTGCCAGCAGCTCTGGCGGGGGGGCCCTAGATACGCAGTATTTT. Its protein reads: CASSSGGGALDTQYF.